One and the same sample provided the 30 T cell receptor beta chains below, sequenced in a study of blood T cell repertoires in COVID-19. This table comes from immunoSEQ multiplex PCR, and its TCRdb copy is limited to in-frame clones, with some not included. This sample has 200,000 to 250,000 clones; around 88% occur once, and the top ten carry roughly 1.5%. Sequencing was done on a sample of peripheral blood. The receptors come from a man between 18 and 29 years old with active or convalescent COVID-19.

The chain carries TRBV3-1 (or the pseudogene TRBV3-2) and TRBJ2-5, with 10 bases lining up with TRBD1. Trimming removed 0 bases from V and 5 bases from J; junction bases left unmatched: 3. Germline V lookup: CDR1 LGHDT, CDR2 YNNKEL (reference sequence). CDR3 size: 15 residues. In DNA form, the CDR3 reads TGTGCCAGCAGCCAAGATGACAGGGGGCTGGAGACCCAGTACTTC. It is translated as CASSQDDRGLETQYF.

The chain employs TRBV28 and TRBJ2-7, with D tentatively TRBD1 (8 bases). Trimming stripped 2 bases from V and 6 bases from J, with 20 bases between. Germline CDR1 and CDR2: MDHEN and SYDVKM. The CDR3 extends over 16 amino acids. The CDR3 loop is CASSLGQGGWLSEQYF. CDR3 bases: TGTGCCAGCAGTTTAGGACAGGGAGGGTGGTTGAGCGAGCAGTACTTC.

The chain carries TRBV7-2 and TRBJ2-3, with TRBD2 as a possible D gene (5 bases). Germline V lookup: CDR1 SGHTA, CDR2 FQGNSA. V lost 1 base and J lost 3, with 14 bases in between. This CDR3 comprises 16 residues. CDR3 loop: CASSLGGGMRTDTQYF. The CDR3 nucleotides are TGTGCCAGCAGCTTAGGCGGAGGCATGAGAACAGATACGCAGTATTTT. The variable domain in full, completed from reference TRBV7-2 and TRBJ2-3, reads GAGVSQSPSNKVTEKGKDVELRCDPISGHTALYWYRQSLGQGLEFLIYFQGNSAPDKSGLPSDRFSAERTGGSVSTLTIQRTQQEDSAVYLCASSLGGGMRTDTQYFGPGTRLTVL.

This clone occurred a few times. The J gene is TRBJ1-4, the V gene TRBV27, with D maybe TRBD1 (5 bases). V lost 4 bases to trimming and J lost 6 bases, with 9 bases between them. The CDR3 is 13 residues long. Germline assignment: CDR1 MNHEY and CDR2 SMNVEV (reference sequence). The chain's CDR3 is CASSSGGDEKLFF. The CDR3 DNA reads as TGTGCCAGCAGTTCCGGGGGAGATGAAAAACTGTTTTTT.

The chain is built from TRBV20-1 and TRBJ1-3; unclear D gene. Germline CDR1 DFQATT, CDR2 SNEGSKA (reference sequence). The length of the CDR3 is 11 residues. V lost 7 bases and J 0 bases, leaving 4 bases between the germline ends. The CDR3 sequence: CSGASGNTIYF. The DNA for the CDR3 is TGCAGTGGGGCCTCTGGAAACACCATATATTTT.

The DNA for the CDR3 is TGTGCCAGCAGTGTATGGAACACTGAAGCTTTCTTT. Translation gives CASSVWNTEAFF. The rearrangement joins TRBV2 to TRBJ1-1; D uncertain. CDR1 and CDR2 (germline): SNHLY, FYNNEI. This CDR3 comprises 12 residues. The V end lost 4 bases, the J end lost 1 base, and 4 bases lay between the germline ends. Combining the CDR3 with reference TRBV2 and TRBJ1-1 gives the whole variable domain EPEVTQTPSHQVTQMGQEVILRCVPISNHLYFYWYRQILGQKVEFLVSFYNNEISEKSEIFDDQFSVERPDGSNFTLKIRSTKLEDSAMYFCASSVWNTEAFFGQGTRLTVV.

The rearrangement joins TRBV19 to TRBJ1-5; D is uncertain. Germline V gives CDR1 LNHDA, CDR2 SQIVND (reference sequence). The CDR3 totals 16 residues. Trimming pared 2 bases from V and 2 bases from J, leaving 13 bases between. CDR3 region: CASSISGSWGNQPQHF. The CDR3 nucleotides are TGTGCCAGTAGTATAAGCGGCAGTTGGGGCAATCAGCCCCAGCATTTT.

The DNA for the CDR3 is TGTGCCAGTAGTGCTCCCCCTAGCGATGAGCAGTTCTTC. Its translation is CASSAPPSDEQFF. The chain uses TRBV19 and TRBJ2-1; possibly TRBD2 for D (6 bases). The germline V gene encodes CDR1 LNHDA and CDR2 SQIVND (reference sequence). The CDR3 loop spans 13 amino acids. Between the trimmed V and J ends, which lost 5 bases and 8 bases, there was a span of 13 bases.

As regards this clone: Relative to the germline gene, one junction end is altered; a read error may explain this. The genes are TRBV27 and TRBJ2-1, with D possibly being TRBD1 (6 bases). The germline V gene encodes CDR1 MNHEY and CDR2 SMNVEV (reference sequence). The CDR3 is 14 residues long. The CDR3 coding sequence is TGTGCCAGCAGTTTATGGGCAGGGGACAACGAGCAGTTCTTC. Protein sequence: CASSLWAGDNEQFF.

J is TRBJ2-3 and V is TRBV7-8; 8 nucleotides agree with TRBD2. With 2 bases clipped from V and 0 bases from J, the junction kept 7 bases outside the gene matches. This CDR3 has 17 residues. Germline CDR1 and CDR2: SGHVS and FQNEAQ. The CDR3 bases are TGTGCCAGCAGCTTACACACTAGCGGAACTAGCACAGATACGCAGTATTTT. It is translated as CASSLHTSGTSTDTQYF. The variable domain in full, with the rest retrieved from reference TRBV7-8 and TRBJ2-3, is GAGVSQSPRYKVAKRGQDVALRCDPISGHVSLFWYQQALGQGPEFLTYFQNEAQLDKSGLPSDRFFAERPEGSVSTLKIQRTQQEDSAVYLCASSLHTSGTSTDTQYFGPGTRLTVL.

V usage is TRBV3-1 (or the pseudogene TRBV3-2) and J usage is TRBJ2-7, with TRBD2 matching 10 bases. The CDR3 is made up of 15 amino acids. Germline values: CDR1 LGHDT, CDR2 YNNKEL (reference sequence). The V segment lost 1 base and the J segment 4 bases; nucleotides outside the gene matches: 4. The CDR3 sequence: CASSQGLAGVYEQYF. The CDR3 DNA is TGTGCCAGCAGCCAAGGGCTAGCGGGAGTTTACGAGCAGTACTTC.

The CDR3: CAWNSGGMSQPQHF. As DNA, the CDR3 is TGTGCCTGGAATTCCGGGGGGATGAGTCAGCCCCAGCATTTT. The V call is TRBV30, the J call TRBJ1-5; D may be TRBD1 (5 bases). Germline CDR1 GTSNPN, CDR2 SVGIG (reference sequence). V was shortened by 4 bases and J by 6 bases, with 16 bases between the two germline ends. The CDR3 is 14 residues long.

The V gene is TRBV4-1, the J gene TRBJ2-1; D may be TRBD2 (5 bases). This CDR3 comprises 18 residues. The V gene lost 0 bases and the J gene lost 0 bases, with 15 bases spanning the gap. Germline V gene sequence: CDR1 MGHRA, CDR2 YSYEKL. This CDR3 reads CASSQESLADSSYNEQFF. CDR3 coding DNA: TGCGCCAGCAGCCAAGAAAGTCTAGCTGATAGCTCCTACAATGAGCAGTTCTTC.

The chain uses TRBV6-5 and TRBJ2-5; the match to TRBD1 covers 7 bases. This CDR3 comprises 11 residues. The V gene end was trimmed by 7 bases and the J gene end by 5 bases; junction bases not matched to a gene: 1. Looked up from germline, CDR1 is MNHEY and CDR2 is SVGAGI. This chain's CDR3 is CASIQGETQYF. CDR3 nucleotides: TGTGCCAGCATACAGGGGGAGACCCAGTACTTC.

In nucleotides, the CDR3 is TGCGCCAGCAGCCCTGGGGGGGTCTCTGGAAACACCATATATTTT. It encodes CASSPGGVSGNTIYF. The rearrangement links TRBV4-3 to TRBJ1-3; D possibly corresponds to TRBD1 (5 bases). V gave up 4 bases and J gave up 0 bases, with 10 bases separating them. CDR1 is LGHNA and CDR2 is YSLEER in the germline V gene. The CDR3 is 15 residues long.

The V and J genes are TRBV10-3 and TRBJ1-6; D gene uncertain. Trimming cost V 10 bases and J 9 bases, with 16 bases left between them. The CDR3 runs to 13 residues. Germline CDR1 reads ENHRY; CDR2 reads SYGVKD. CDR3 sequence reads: CATNDRFSSPLHF. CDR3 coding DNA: TGTGCCACCAATGATCGTTTCAGTTCACCCCTCCACTTT.

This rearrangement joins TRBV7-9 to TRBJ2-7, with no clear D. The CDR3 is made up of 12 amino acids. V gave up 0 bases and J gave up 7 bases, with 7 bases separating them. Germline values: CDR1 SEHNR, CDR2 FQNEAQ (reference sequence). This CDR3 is CASSLAWAEQYF. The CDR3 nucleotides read TGTGCCAGCAGCTTAGCGTGGGCGGAGCAGTACTTC.

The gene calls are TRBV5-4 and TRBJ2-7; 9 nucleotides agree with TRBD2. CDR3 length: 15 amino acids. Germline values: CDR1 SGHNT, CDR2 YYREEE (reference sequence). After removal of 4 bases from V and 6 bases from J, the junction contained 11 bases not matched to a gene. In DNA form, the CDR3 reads TGTGCCAGCAGCGGCGGGGGGGCAGAAGCCCCCGAGCAGTACTTC. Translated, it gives CASSGGGAEAPEQYF.

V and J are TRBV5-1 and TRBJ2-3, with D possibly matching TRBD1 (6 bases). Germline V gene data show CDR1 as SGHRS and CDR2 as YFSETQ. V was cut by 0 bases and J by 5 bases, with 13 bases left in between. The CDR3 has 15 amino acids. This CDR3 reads CASSLGGGGGDTQYF. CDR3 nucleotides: TGCGCCAGCAGCTTGGGAGGTGGGGGCGGAGATACGCAGTATTTT.

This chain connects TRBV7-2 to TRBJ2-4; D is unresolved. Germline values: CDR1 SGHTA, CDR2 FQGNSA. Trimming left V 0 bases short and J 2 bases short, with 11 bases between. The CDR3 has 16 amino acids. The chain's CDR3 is CASSLASPGTKNIQYF. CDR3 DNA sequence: TGTGCCAGCAGCTTAGCGAGTCCAGGTACCAAAAACATTCAGTACTTC.

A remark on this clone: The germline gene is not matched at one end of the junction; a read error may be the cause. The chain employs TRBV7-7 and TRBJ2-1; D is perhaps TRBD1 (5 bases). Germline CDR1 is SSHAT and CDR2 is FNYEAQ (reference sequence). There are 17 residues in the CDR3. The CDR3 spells CASSFPHYDSSYNEQFF. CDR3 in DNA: TGTGCTAGCAGCTTTCCCCATTACGACAGCTCCTACAATGAGCAGTTCTTC.

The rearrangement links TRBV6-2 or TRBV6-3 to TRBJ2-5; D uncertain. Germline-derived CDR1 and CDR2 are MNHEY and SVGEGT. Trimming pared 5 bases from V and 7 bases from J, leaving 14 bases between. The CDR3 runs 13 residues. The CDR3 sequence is CASSPLPGGTQYF. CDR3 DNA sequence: TGTGCCAGCAGTCCCCTACCGGGTGGGACCCAGTACTTC.

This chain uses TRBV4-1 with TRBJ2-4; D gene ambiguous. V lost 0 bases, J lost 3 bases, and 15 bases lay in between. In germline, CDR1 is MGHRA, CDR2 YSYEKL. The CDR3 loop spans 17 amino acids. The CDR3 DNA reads TGCGCCAGCAGCCAAGATGAACGAGGAGTGGGCAAAAACATTCAGTACTTC. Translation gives CASSQDERGVGKNIQYF.

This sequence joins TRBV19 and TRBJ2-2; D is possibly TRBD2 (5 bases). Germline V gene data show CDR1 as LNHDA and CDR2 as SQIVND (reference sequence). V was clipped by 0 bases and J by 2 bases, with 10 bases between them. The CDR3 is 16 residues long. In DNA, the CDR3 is TGTGCCAGTAGTATAGAGCCCAGCGGCAACACCGGGGAGCTGTTTTTT. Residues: CASSIEPSGNTGELFF.

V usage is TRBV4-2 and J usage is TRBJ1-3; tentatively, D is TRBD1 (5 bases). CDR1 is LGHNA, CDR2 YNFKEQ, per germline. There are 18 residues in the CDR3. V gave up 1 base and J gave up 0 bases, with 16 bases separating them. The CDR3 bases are TGTGCCAGCAGCCAAGGGGAAGGCCACAGGCCCTCTGGAAACACCATATATTTT. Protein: CASSQGEGHRPSGNTIYF.

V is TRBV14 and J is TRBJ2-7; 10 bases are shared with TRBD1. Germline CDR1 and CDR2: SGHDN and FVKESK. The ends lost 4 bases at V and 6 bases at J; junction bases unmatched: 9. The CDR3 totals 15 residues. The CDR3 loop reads CASSPDRGLLGEQYF. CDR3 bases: TGTGCCAGCAGCCCGGACAGGGGGTTGTTGGGCGAGCAGTACTTC.

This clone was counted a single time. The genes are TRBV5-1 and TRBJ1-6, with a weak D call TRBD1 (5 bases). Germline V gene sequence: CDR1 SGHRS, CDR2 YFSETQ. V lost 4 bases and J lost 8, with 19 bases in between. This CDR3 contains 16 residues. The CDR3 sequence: CASSLSDRGGDSPLHF. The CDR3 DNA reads TGCGCCAGCAGCCTTTCGGACCGGGGAGGGGATTCACCCCTCCACTTT.

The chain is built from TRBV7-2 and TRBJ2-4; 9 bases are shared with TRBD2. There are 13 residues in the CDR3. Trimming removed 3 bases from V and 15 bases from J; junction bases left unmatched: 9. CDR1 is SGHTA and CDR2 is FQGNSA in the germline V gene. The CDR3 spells CASSFDASGTLYF. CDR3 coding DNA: TGTGCCAGCAGCTTTGACGCTAGCGGGACTCTGTACTTC.

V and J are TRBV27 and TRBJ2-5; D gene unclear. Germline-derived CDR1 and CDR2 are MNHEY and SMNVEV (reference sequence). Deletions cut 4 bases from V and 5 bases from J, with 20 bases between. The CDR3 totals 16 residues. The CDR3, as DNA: TGTGCCAGCAGTTCGGTAGAATATAGACATCGTGAGACCCAGTACTTC. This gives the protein CASSSVEYRHRETQYF.

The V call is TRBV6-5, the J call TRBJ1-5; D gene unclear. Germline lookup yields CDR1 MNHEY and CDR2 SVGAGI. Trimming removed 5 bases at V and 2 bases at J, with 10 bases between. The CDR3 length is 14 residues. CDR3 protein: CASSTGGGNQPQHF. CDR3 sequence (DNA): TGTGCCAGCAGTACCGGAGGAGGCAATCAGCCCCAGCATTTT.